These T cell receptor beta chains were read from a single sample in a study of OX40 agonist ivuxolimab in advanced cancers. Clones were sequenced by immunoSEQ multiplex PCR, and TCRdb holds only the in-frame ones, with some missing. The sample carries about 73,000 clones, approximately 86% recorded once. The sample consisted of CD4+ or CD8+ T cells sorted from blood, taken in a trial of the OX40 agonist ivuxolimab. All receptors come from an adult with an advanced solid tumor such as melanoma, head and neck, liver or kidney cancer. The CDR3 runs from the conserved cysteine through the conserved F or W. Fields, in order: clone size, J gene, D gene, V gene, CDR3 length, CDR3 DNA, CDR3 protein. D genes are given only for firm matches. Clone size is stated in some rows and not others, as once, few, many or a class when expanded.

>once|TRBJ2-1|NA|TRBV28|11
TGTGCCAGCAGTTTGTTCAATGAGCAGTTCTTC
CASSLFNEQFF
>once|TRBJ2-1|TRBD2|TRBV19|14
TGTGCCAGTAATATCGCGGGAGGGCTGGGTGAGCAGTTCTTC
CASNIAGGLGEQFF
>NA|TRBJ1-2|NA|TRBV6-1|13
TGTGCCGGATACGATAGGTTTAACTATGGCTACACCTTC
CAGYDRFNYGYTF
>once|TRBJ2-2|NA|TRBV7-2|13
TGTGCCAGCAGCGTTACAGGGCCCGGGGAGCTGTTTTTT
CASSVTGPGELFF
>NA|TRBJ1-2|NA|TRBV14|13
TGTGCCGGCAGCCTGGACCTAGACTATGGCTACACCTTC
CAGSLDLDYGYTF
>once|TRBJ2-5|NA|TRBV7-6|13
TGTGCCAGCAGCCTAGTATACCGGGAGACCCAGTACTTC
CASSLVYRETQYF
>NA|TRBJ2-3|NA|TRBV7-9|14
TGTGCCAGCAGCTCCGGCGCCAGCACAGATACGCAGTATTTT
CASSSGASTDTQYF
>few|TRBJ2-7|NA|TRBV2|12
TGTGCCAGCAGGACAGTCTCCTACGAGCAGTACTTC
CASRTVSYEQYF
>NA|TRBJ1-4|TRBD1|TRBV19|14
TGTGCCAGTAGTCCGGACAGGGTCCCGTCCAAACTGTTTTTT
CASSPDRVPSKLFF
>NA|TRBJ1-1|NA|TRBV15|14
TGTGCCACCAGCAGAGATTTCGGGGGGACTGAAGCTTTCTTT
CATSRDFGGTEAFF
>NA|TRBJ2-7|NA|TRBV16|13
TGTGCCAGCAGCCCTGCCGGGACGTCTGAGCAGTACTTC
CASSPAGTSEQYF
>NA|TRBJ1-2|NA|TRBV9|13
TGTGCCAGCAGCGTAGGCTCGGGGGATGGCTACACCTTC
CASSVGSGDGYTF
>NA|TRBJ1-2|TRBD1|TRBV19|16
TGTGCCAGTAGGATATCTACCGGGACAGGAGGGGGTGGCTACACCTTC
CASRISTGTGGGGYTF
>NA|TRBJ1-2|NA|TRBV7-9|13
TGTGCCAGCAGCTTAGAAGGACGGATTGGCTACACCTTC
CASSLEGRIGYTF
>NA|TRBJ1-2|NA|TRBV6-6|12
TGTGCCAGCAGGGACAGTCTCTATGGCTACACCTTC
CASRDSLYGYTF
>NA|TRBJ2-3|NA|TRBV23-1|11
TGCGCCAGCCATAATGAGGATACGCAGTATTTT
CASHNEDTQYF
>NA|TRBJ2-1|NA|TRBV19|13
TGTGCCAGTAGTATCCCCGGCCGTAATGAGCAGTTCTTC
CASSIPGRNEQFF